The source of this T cell receptor (beta chain) is a study of neurological immune-mediated disorders (dated by TCRdb to the late 2010s). With respect to the entire study: Peripheral blood TCR-beta repertoires from patients with HTLV-I-associated myelopathy (HAM/TSP), patients with multiple sclerosis, and healthy controls were compared in the study using UMI-based sequencing. The 90 to 110 TCR-beta libraries covered PBMC samples along with longitudinal samples, technical triplicates, and paired sorted CD4+ and CD8+ T-cell subsets. The cohort comprised roughly 69 subjects: roughly 14 HAM/TSP patients, some 34 multiple sclerosis patients and around 20 healthy controls.

cDNA synthesis used template-switch 5'RACE with a primer carrying a 10-nucleotide random unique molecular identifier tagging each TCR transcript. Over 160 million TCR-beta sequences, covering 15-18 subjects, were produced in each sequencing run. The RNeasy kit was used for extraction of total RNA. TCR-beta VDJ regions were amplified with primers for the TCR constant region and the 5'RACE anchor, using the KAPA Real-time Library Amplification kit. A first PCR added sample indexes and Illumina adaptors, after which a second PCR increased the library yield. After Ampure bead purification, the roughly 650 bp TCR product was size-selected on a 2% E-gel SizeSelection system. Library quality was checked on a Bioanalyzer, concentration was measured with Qubit, and libraries were quantified with the Kapa Library Quantification kit before pooling. Libraries were sequenced paired-end 2 x 150 bp on an Illumina HiSeq 2500. To increase sequence diversity, 25-30% phiX was spiked into each library pool. Per the authors' processing: The quality-filtered reads were processed with the UMI-based MiGEC pipeline, whose error correction step removed more than 85% of the raw TCR sequences. IMGT germline references were used for alignment of VDJ genes, and clonotypes were defined by a unique CDR3 amino acid sequence together with V-J genes. Clonal expansion, Shannon diversity and CDR3 relatedness (CalcPairwiseDistances, ClusterSamples) were evaluated with VDJtools, and phylogenetic trees were built with CLCbio workbench. Expanded clones were defined as having at least 8 unique UMIs, based on coefficient-of-variation modelling across technical triplicates. Starting from the raw public reads, TCRdb applied fastp trimming at Q25, assembled clones with MiXCR and retained in-frame beta chains. CDR3 protein sequences are deduplicated, and each keeps its most common genes and DNA. The V and J calls here are based on TCRdb, not the publication. The table for this sample lists under 80,000 distinct CDR3 sequences; roughly 14% of them were counted only once. The ten largest clones add up to 6.5% to 8% of the sample.

The healthy controls were volunteers from a blood bank in Maryland, USA. Unsorted PBMC libraries were generated from 2 million PBMCs stored in RNAlater at -80 °C until RNA extraction. Peripheral blood underwent Ficoll-Hypaque density gradient centrifugation to isolate PBMCs, which were then cryopreserved in liquid nitrogen. Counted from cysteine to phenylalanine, this CDR3 has 15 amino acids. The DNA shown is the 45-base CDR3, in frame from base 1. Sequences SSHAT (CDR1) and FNYEAQ (CDR2) are obtained from the germline V gene (reference sequence). Broad study findings and their caveats: TCR clonal expansion was highest in HAM/TSP patients and lowest in MS patients, with MS patients falling below even healthy controls. No identical CDR3 amino acid sequences were found to be shared among expanded clones across subjects, suggesting that TCR-beta repertoires were private in all groups.

This clonotype occurred many times. Its recognized antigen is unknown. At one boundary the junction diverges from the germline segment, which might be a read error. The receptor's source is a woman in her forties or fifties in good health. The rearrangement combines TRBV7-7 with TRBJ2-1; tentative D gene TRBD2, with 7 bases matching. Sequenced: PBMCs. The CDR3 amino acid sequence is: CASSEGGGNNNEQFF. At the DNA level, the sequence is TGTGCTAGCAGCGAAGGGGGGGGGAACAACAATGAGCAGTTCTTC. The reference TRBV7-7 and TRBJ2-1 proteins fill in what lies around the CDR3, so the full variable domain reads GAGVSQSPRYKVTKRGQDVTLRCDPISSHATLYWYQQALGQGPEFLTYFNYEAQPDKSGLPSDRFSAERPEGSISTLTIQRTEQRDSAMYRCASSEGGGNNNEQFFGPGTRLTVL.